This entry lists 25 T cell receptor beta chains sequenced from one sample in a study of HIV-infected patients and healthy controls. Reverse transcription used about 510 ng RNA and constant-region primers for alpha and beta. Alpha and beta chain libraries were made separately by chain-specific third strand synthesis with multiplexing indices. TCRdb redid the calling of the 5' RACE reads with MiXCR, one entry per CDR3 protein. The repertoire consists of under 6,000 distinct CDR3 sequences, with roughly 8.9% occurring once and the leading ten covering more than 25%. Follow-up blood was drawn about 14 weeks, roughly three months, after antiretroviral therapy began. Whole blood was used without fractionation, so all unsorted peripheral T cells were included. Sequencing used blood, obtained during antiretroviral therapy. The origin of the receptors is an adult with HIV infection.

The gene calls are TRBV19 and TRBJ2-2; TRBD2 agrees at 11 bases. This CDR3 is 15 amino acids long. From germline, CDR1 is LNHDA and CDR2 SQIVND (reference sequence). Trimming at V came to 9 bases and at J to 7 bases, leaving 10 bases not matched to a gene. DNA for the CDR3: TGTGCCAGCACCTGGGGACTAGCGGCAGGCGGGGAGCTGTTTTTT. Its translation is CASTWGLAAGGELFF.

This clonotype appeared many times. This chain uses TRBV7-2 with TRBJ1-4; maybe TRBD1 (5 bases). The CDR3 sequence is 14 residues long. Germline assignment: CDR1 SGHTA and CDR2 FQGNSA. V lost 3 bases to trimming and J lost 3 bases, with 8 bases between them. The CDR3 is CASSFWGANEKLFF. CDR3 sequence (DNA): TGTGCCAGCAGCTTTTGGGGCGCTAATGAAAAACTGTTTTTT.

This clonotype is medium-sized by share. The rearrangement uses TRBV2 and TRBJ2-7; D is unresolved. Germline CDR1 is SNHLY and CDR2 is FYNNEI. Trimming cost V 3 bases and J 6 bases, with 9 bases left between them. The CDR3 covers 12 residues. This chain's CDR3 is CASSDTRAEQYF. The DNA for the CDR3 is TGTGCCAGCAGTGATACACGGGCCGAGCAGTACTTC.

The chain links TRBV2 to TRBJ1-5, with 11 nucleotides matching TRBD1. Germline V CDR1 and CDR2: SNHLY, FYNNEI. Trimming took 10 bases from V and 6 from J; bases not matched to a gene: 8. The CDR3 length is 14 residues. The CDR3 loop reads CATSGQGAGQPQHF. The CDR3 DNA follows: TGTGCCACCTCAGGACAGGGGGCAGGTCAGCCCCAGCATTTT.

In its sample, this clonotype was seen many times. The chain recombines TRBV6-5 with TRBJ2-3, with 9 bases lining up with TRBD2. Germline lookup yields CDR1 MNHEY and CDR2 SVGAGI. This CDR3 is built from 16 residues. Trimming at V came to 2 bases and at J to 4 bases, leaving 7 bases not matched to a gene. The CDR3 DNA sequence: TGTGCCAGCAGTTACCGGGGAGCGGGAGGCCCAGATACGCAGTATTTT. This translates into CASSYRGAGGPDTQYF.

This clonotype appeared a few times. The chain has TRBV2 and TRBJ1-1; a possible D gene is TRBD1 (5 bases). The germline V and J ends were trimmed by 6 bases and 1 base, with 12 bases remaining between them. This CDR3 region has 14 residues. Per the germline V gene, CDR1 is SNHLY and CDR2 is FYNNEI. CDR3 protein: CASRAWTSNTEAFF. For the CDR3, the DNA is TGTGCCAGCAGAGCCTGGACATCGAACACTGAAGCTTTCTTT.

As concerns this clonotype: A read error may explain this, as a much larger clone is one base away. CDR3 amino acids: CASSFTGDPYNEQFF. CDR3 in DNA: TGTGCCAGCAGCTTTACTGGCGACCCCTACAATGAGCAGTTCTTC. The V and J genes are TRBV9 and TRBJ2-1; D is uncertain. The CDR3 contains 15 residues. Germline CDR1 reads SGDLS; CDR2 reads YYNGEE. The V gene lost 4 bases and the J gene lost 2 bases, with 13 bases spanning the gap. Drawing the rest from reference TRBV9 and TRBJ2-1, the complete variable domain is DSGVTQTPKHLITATGQRVTLRCSPRSGDLSVYWYQQSLDQGLQFLIQYYNGEERAKGNILERFSAQQFPDLHSELNLSSLELGDSALYFCASSFTGDPYNEQFFGPGTRLTVL.

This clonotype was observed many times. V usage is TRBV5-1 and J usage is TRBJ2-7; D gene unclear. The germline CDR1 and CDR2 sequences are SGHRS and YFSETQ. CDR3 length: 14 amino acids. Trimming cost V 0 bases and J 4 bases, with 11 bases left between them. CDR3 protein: CASSLGVFDYEQYF. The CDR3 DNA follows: TGCGCCAGCAGCTTGGGGGTGTTCGATTACGAGCAGTACTTC.

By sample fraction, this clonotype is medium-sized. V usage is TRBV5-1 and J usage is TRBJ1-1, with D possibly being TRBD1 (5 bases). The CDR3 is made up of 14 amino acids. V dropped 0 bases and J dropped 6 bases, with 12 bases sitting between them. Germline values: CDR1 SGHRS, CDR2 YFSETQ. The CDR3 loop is CASSLAGGSAEAFF. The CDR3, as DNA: TGCGCCAGCAGCTTGGCCGGGGGATCCGCTGAAGCTTTCTTT.

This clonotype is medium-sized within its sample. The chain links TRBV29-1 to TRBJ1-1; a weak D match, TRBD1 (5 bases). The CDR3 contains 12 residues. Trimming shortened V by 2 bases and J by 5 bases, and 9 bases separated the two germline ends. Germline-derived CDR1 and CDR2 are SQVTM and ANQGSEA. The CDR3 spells CSVETGGTEAFF. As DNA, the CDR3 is TGCAGCGTTGAAACCGGGGGAACTGAAGCTTTCTTT.

This CDR3 is CASSYGSGMTYEQYF. CDR3 DNA sequence: TGTGCCAGCAGTTACGGGTCAGGGATGACCTACGAGCAGTACTTC. V gene TRBV6-5 combines with J gene TRBJ2-7, with D perhaps matching TRBD1 (5 bases). CDR1 MNHEY and CDR2 SVGAGI come from the germline V gene. CDR3 length: 15 residues. Trimming removed 2 bases at V and 2 bases at J, with 13 bases between.

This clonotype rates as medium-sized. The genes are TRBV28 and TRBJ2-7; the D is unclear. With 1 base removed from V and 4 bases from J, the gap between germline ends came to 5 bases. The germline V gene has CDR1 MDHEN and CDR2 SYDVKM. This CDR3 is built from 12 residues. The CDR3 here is CASSLSRYEQYF. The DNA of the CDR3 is TGTGCCAGCAGTTTATCCCGGTACGAGCAGTACTTC. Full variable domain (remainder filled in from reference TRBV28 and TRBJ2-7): DVKVTQSSRYLVKRTGEKVFLECVQDMDHENMFWYRQDPGLGLRLIYFSYDVKMKEKGDIPEGYSVSREKKERFSLILESASTNQTSMYLCASSLSRYEQYFGPGTRLTVT.

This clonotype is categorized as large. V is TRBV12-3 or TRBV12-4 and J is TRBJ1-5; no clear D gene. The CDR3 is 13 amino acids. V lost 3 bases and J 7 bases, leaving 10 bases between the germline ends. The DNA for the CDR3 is TGTGCCAGCAGTTTTTGGTCGGGCCAGCCCCAGCATTTT. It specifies CASSFWSGQPQHF.

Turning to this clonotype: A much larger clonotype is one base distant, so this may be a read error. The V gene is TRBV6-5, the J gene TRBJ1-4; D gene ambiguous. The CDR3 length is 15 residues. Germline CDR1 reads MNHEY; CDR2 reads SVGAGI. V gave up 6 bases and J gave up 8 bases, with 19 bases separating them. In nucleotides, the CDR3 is TGTGCCAGCAGGCGGGCCAGGATCGAGGGAGAAAAACTGTTTTTT. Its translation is CASRRARIEGEKLFF.

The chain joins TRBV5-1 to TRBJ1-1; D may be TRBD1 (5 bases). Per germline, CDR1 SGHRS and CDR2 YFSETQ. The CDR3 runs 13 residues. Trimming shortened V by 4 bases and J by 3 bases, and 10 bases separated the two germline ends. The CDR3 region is CASSPREYTEAFF. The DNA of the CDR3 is TGCGCCAGCAGCCCCAGGGAGTACACTGAAGCTTTCTTT.

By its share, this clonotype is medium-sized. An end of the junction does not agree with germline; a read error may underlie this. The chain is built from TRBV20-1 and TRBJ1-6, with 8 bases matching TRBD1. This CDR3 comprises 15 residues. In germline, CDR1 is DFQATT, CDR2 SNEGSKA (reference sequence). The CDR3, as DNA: TGCAGTGCTAGGGACAGGGAGTCCTTTAATTCACCCCTCCACTTT. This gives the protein CSARDRESFNSPLHF.

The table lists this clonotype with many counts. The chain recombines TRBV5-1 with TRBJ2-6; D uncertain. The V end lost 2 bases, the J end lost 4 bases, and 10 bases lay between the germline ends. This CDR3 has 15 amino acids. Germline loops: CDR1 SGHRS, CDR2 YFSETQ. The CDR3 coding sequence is TGCGCCAGCAGCTTAAGAAACGGCGGGGCCAACGTCCTGACTTTC. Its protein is CASSLRNGGANVLTF.

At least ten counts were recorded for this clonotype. CDR3 protein: CASWERASRDTQYF. Here the CDR3 DNA reads TGTGCCTCCTGGGAGCGGGCCTCCCGGGATACGCAGTATTTT. The gene calls are TRBV7-8 and TRBJ2-3; TRBD2 might be the D (6 bases). V was clipped by 11 bases and J by 6 bases, with 21 bases between them. Germline lookup yields CDR1 SGHVS and CDR2 FQNEAQ. The CDR3 runs to 14 residues.

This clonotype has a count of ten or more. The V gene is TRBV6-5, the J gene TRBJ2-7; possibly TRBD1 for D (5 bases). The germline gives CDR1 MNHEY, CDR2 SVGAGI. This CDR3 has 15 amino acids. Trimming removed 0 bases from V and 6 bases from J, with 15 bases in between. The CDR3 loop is CASSYSRQLPGEQYF. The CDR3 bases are TGTGCCAGCAGTTACTCGAGACAGTTGCCCGGCGAGCAGTACTTC.

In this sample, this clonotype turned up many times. CDR3 nucleotide sequence: TGTGCCAGCAGCCAAGATCTAAGTCAGCCCCAGCATTTT. This gives the protein CASSQDLSQPQHF. The chain recombines TRBV4-2 with TRBJ1-5; the D is unclear. In germline, CDR1 is LGHNA, CDR2 YNFKEQ. V lost 0 bases and J 6 bases, leaving 6 bases between the germline ends. There are 13 residues in the CDR3.

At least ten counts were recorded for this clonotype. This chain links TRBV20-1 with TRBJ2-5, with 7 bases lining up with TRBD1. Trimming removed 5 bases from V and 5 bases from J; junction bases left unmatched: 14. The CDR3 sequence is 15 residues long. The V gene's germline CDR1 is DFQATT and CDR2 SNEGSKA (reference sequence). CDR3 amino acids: CSALQPSGGPETQYF. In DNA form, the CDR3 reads TGCAGTGCTCTCCAGCCTTCAGGGGGTCCGGAGACCCAGTACTTC.

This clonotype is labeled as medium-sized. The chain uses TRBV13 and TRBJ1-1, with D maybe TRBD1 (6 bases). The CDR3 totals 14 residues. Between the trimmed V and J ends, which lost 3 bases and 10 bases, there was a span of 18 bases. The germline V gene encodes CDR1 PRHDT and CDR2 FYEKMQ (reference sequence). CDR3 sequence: CASSFKGQFVTAFF. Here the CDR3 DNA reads TGTGCCAGCAGCTTTAAAGGACAGTTTGTCACAGCTTTCTTT.

As DNA, the CDR3 is TGTGCCAGCAGCTTGTATTCTGGGGGACAGGGGTTTCGGAATGAGCAGTTCTTC. Translating it yields CASSLYSGGQGFRNEQFF. The chain is built from TRBV5-5 and TRBJ2-1; 10 bases are a match to TRBD1. The V segment lost 1 base and the J segment 7 bases; nucleotides outside the gene matches: 14. Looked up from germline, CDR1 is SGHKS and CDR2 is YYEKEE (reference sequence). This CDR3 region has 18 residues.

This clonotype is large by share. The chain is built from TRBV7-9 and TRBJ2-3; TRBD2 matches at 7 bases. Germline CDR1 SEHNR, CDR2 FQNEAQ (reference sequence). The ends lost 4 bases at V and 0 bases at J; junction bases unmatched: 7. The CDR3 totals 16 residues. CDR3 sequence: CASSSPLAESTDTQYF. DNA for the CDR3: TGTGCCAGCAGCTCCCCTCTAGCGGAGAGCACAGATACGCAGTATTTT. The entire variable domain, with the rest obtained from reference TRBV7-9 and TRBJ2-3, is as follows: DTGVSQNPRHKITKRGQNVTFRCDPISEHNRLYWYRQTLGQGPEFLTYFQNEAQLEKSRLLSDRFSAERPKGSFSTLEIQRTEQGDSAMYLCASSSPLAESTDTQYFGPGTRLTVL.

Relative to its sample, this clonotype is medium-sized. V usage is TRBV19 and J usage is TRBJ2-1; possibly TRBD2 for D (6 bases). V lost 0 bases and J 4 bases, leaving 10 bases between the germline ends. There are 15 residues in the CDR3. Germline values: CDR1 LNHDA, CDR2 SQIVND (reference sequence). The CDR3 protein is CASSIEDYQYNEQFF. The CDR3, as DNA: TGTGCCAGTAGTATAGAGGACTACCAATACAATGAGCAGTTCTTC.